This T cell receptor (beta chain) was retrieved from a study of T cell clusters in autoimmune cytopenias. The CDR3 has 15 residues. Per germline, CDR1 MDHEN and CDR2 SYDVKM. Tens of thousands of genome equivalents of blood DNA were amplified for TRB. TRB rearrangements were amplified by touch-down multiplex PCR with mixed TRB-A/B primers. TCRdb derives one entry per CDR3 protein from the multiplex PCR reads, leaving out DNA. The ten most abundant clones cover around 3.4% of a sample with approximately 11,000 distinct CDR3 sequences. The same sample was also studied in work on T cell repertoires in aging, cancer and after chemotherapy.

The chain joins TRBV28 to TRBJ2-2; TCRdb calls TRBD1, which cannot be checked without DNA. This TCR was sampled from a human donor in good health. The material sequenced was peripheral blood. The CDR3 loop is CASRPGGLDTGELFF.